The present entry profiles one TCR beta chain with its context. Investigators spread the genomic DNA of each subset evenly over several immunoSEQ plates. Data came from immunoSEQ multiplex PCR; TCRdb stores just in-frame clones and leaves some out. The table includes about 2 million clones, roughly 96% detected once. This entry belongs to a study of shared clonotypes between healthy human individuals. CD45RA+ naive and CD45RA-negative memory subsets were separated from CD4+ cells. Germline V lookup: CDR1 MNHEY, CDR2 SMNVEV (reference sequence). Trimming removed 6 bases from V and 9 bases from J; junction bases left unmatched: 19. The CDR3 totals 16 residues.

The TCR comes from a man between 18 and 35 years old in good health. Sequences were obtained from naive CD4+ T cells sorted from blood. Described subset: CD45RA+ positively selected. The gene calls are TRBV27 and TRBJ2-7; 8 positions match TRBD2. CDR3 sequence (DNA): TGTGCCAGCAGCCGGGGCCTATTCGGGAGGGCCGTCGCGCAGTACTTC. Translated, it gives CASSRGLFGRAVAQYF.